This TCR beta chain emerged from a study of T-cell memory formation after mild COVID-19. Findings and limits, study-wide: Among clones contracting day 15 to 85, CD4/CD8 was balanced, whereas later expanders leaned CD4+.

Comment on this clonotype: Antigen specificity is unknown.

A single record per CDR3 protein comes from TCRdb applying MiXCR to the 5' RACE reads. This table holds hundreds of thousands of distinct CDR3 sequences, 18% found once. Deletions cut 3 bases from V and 1 base from J, with 16 bases between. The CDR3 has 17 residues. The receptor was derived from an adult woman who had mild COVID-19 (a few samples of this study predate the infection). Cell type and time point are not known. The chain uses TRBV12-3 or TRBV12-4 and TRBJ1-3; D is unresolved. The sequenced sample was PBMCs or a T cell subset sorted from them (not recorded which). This CDR3 is CASSLLGFRLSGNTIYF. CDR3 nucleotides: TGTGCCAGCAGTTTGTTGGGATTCAGGCTTTCTGGAAACACCATATATTTT.